The clone carrying this TCR beta chain has at least ten counts. MiXCR, run by TCRdb on the 5' RACE reads, gives a single entry per CDR3 protein. The sample yields 550,000 to 800,000 distinct CDR3 sequences, roughly 7.2% seen once. The source of the sample is a study of identical twins. The CDR3 totals 13 residues. Germline V CDR1 and CDR2: SGHRS, YFSETQ. V was cut by 2 bases and J by 8 bases, with 11 bases left in between. A further study also used this sample, focusing on yellow fever vaccine responses in identical twins.

The receptor's source is a woman under 30 in good health. V and J are TRBV5-1 and TRBJ1-3, with D unresolved. Sequencing was done on a sample of PBMCs. The CDR3 loop is CASSLWQGDTIYF. The CDR3 nucleotides are TGCGCCAGCAGCTTATGGCAAGGCGACACCATATATTTT.